Described below is a single T cell receptor beta chain sequence and its context. Its antigen is currently unknown. Germline CDR1 is SGHRS and CDR2 is YFSETQ. Trimming removed 7 bases at V and 3 bases at J, with 10 bases between. This CDR3 region has 12 residues. This sample is drawn from a study of beta chain features in type 1 diabetes. On the study more broadly: Age and gender were similar between patients and healthy donors, as were cell yields. General study findings and limits: The study found that naive, central memory and Treg TCRB repertoires appeared more similar in patients than in healthy donors. Patients with Type 1 diabetes showed moderately but significantly shorter TCRB CDR3s in all four CD4+ subsets.

Donors underwent one heparinised blood draw, around 100 mL on average. The study reverse transcribed the entire isolated RNA, so it sequenced expressed TCRB transcripts. Produced via immunoSEQ multiplex PCR; TCRdb's table is partial and in-frame only. This table holds about 140,000 clones, about 12% found once. The chain links TRBV5-1 to TRBJ1-1; no firm D call. The material sequenced was central memory CD4+ T cells from blood. The sequence came from a young man with type 1 diabetes. The CDR3 bases are TGCGCCAGCGGTCCCGGGGACACTGAAGCTTTCTTT. It is translated as CASGPGDTEAFF. Full variable domain (missing parts from reference TRBV5-1 and TRBJ1-1): KAGVTQTPRYLIKTRGQQVTLSCSPISGHRSVSWYQQTPGQGLQFLFEYFSETQRNKGNFPGRFSGRQFSNSRSEMNVSTLELGDSALYLCASGPGDTEAFFGQGTRLTVV.